This entry is about one TCR beta chain. The antigen remains unidentified. The sample is drawn from a study of cytomegalovirus exposure and HLA in healthy donors. Clones were sequenced by immunoSEQ multiplex PCR, and TCRdb holds only the in-frame ones, with some missing. Counted here are approximately 160,000 clones, roughly nine tenths occurring once; the ten biggest clones make up under 4.5%. Per germline, CDR1 MNHNY and CDR2 SVGAGI (reference sequence). The ends were cut back, 7 bases at V and 2 bases at J, with 18 bases in the middle. The CDR3 covers 16 residues. Findings of the study overall: Reportedly, diagnosis of cytomegalovirus status by the classifier showed high specificity and sensitivity.

This clonotype originated in a man younger than 35 in good health and CMV-seropositive. The sample taken for sequencing was PBMCs. The chain joins TRBV6-6 to TRBJ2-4; possibly TRBD1 for D (6 bases). CDR3 DNA sequence: TGTGCCAGCACCCGCTCGGGACACCCTTCCAAAAACATTCAGTACTTC. This codes for CASTRSGHPSKNIQYF.